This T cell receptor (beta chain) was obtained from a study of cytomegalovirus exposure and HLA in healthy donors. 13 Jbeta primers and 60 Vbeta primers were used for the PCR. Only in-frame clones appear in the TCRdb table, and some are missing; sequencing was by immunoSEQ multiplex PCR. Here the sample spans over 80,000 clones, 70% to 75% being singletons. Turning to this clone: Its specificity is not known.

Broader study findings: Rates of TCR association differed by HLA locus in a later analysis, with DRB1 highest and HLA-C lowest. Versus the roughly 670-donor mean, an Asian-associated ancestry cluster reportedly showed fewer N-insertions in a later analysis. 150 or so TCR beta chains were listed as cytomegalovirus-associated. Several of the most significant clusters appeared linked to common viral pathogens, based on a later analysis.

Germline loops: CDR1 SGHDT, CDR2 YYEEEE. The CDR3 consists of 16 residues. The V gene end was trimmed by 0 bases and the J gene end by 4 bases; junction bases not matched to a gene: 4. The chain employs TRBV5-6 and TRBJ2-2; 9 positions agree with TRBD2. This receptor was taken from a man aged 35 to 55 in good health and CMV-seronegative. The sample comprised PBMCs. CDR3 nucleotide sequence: TGTGCCAGCAGCTTGGTCGGCGGGGGGGGCACCGGGGAGCTGTTTTTT. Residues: CASSLVGGGGTGELFF.